The 12 T cell receptor beta chains listed next were all sequenced from one sample in a study of shared clonotypes between healthy human individuals (dated by TCRdb to the early 2020s). Library preparation was by the immunoSEQ multiplex PCR assay. Here the immuneACCESS table is served through TCRdb, limited to in-frame sequences with V and J called. Missing clones are a known gap in these copies; in checked studies unresolved V genes cover under half, and the rest lacks a known reason. For this sample the table gives about 1,500,000 clones, of which approximately 97% were detected only once. Roughly 1.2% of the sample rests with the top ten. The sequenced material came from naive CD4+ T cells sorted from blood. The cell subset or site label on this specimen signifies: CD45RA+ positively selected. Source of these receptors: a man between 25 and 39 years old in good health.

J is TRBJ1-2 and V is TRBV28; D not resolved. This CDR3 has 14 residues. Germline V gene lookup returns CDR1 MDHEN and CDR2 SYDVKM. Trimming left V 5 bases short and J 3 bases short, with 13 bases between. CDR3 DNA: TGTGCCAGCAGTCCCCCCGGGGTCGACTATGGCTACACCTTC. Protein product: CASSPPGVDYGYTF.

The CDR3 sequence is CASSQEGERGGLRINEQFF. The DNA of the CDR3 is TGTGCCAGCAGCCAGGAGGGAGAAAGGGGCGGCCTGAGGATTAATGAGCAGTTCTTC. The chain couples TRBV14 to TRBJ2-1, with TRBD2 as a possible D gene (6 bases). The CDR3 runs to 19 residues. V was shortened by 3 bases and J by 7 bases, with 28 bases between the two germline ends. CDR1 and CDR2 (germline): SGHDN, FVKESK.

The chain couples TRBV6-6 to TRBJ2-3; D gene ambiguous. Trimming cost V 0 bases and J 2 bases, with 6 bases left between them. CDR3 length equals 14 residues. Germline values: CDR1 MNHNY, CDR2 SVGAGI (reference sequence). For the CDR3, the DNA is TGTGCCAGCAGTTACTCGAAGTCCACAGATACGCAGTATTTT. This codes for CASSYSKSTDTQYF.

The chain uses TRBV7-2 and TRBJ2-7; 9 nucleotides match TRBD2. Germline trimming cut 5 bases from V and 5 bases from J; bases unmatched to any gene: 13. This CDR3 comprises 16 residues. From germline, CDR1 is SGHTA and CDR2 FQGNSA. The CDR3 DNA follows: TGTGCCAGCAGCCCACGCTTCGCGGGGGGGAGGCACGAGCAGTACTTC. Protein sequence: CASSPRFAGGRHEQYF.

The rearrangement joins TRBV29-1 to TRBJ1-3; no reliable D call. Deletions cut 1 base from V and 2 bases from J, with 15 bases between. Germline CDR1 reads SQVTM; CDR2 reads ANQGSEA. The CDR3 sequence is 16 residues long. The CDR3 is CSVEVYEVVTGNTIYF. CDR3 nucleotide sequence: TGCAGCGTTGAAGTCTATGAGGTGGTTACTGGAAACACCATATATTTT.

The CDR3 coding sequence is TGTGCCAGCAGCACACCCACCCGGGGGCAGAACTATGGCTACACCTTC. Encoded protein: CASSTPTRGQNYGYTF. This chain connects TRBV5-4 to TRBJ1-2; TRBD1 is a possible D gene (6 bases). V was clipped by 4 bases and J by 2 bases, with 18 bases between them. Germline V CDR1 and CDR2: SGHNT, YYREEE (reference sequence). The CDR3 is made up of 16 amino acids.

This chain connects TRBV5-8 to TRBJ1-1; D ambiguous. Trimming removed 1 base at V and 9 bases at J, with 10 bases between. The CDR3 extends over 12 amino acids. The germline CDR1 and CDR2 sequences are SGHTS and YDEGEE. CDR3 sequence reads: CASSLKGGQAFF. The CDR3 DNA is TGTGCCAGCAGCTTGAAGGGAGGGCAAGCTTTCTTT.

The rearrangement uses TRBV10-1 and TRBJ2-1; D gene unclear. Germline V gene sequence: CDR1 WNHNN, CDR2 SYGVQD (reference sequence). This CDR3 region has 16 residues. Trimming cost V 5 bases and J 3 bases, with 17 bases left between them. The CDR3 loop is CASSPLKAQRYNEQFF. The CDR3 DNA is TGCGCCAGCAGTCCCCTGAAAGCACAACGCTACAATGAGCAGTTCTTC.

The chain uses TRBV5-6 and TRBJ2-5, with D uncertain. The DNA end favors TRBJ2-7, so the J call may be wrong. Germline assignment: CDR1 SGHDT and CDR2 YYEEEE. This CDR3 has 15 amino acids. The DNA of the CDR3 is TGTGCCAGCAGCACGCAGACAATCACAACTTACGAGCAGTACTTC. Its protein is CASSTQTITTYEQYF.

The chain combines TRBV2 with TRBJ1-2, with D hard to call. The CDR3 is 12 amino acids. Germline values: CDR1 SNHLY, CDR2 FYNNEI. V was shortened by 4 bases and J by 7 bases, with 10 bases between the two germline ends. The CDR3: CASSVSASGYTF. The CDR3, as DNA: TGTGCCAGCAGTGTAAGTGCTTCTGGCTACACCTTC. Based on the CDR3 plus reference TRBV2 and TRBJ1-2, the full variable domain is EPEVTQTPSHQVTQMGQEVILRCVPISNHLYFYWYRQILGQKVEFLVSFYNNEISEKSEIFDDQFSVERPDGSNFTLKIRSTKLEDSAMYFCASSVSASGYTFGSGTRLTVV.

The chain combines TRBV5-6 with TRBJ1-2; TRBD1 matches at 8 bases. The germline gives CDR1 SGHDT, CDR2 YYEEEE. This CDR3 comprises 12 residues. Germline trimming cut 7 bases from V and 4 bases from J; bases unmatched to any gene: 3. The DNA of the CDR3 is TGTGCCAGCGAACAGGGGGGCTATGGCTACACCTTC. Protein sequence: CASEQGGYGYTF.

The chain couples TRBV6-1 to TRBJ1-4; D gene uncertain. This CDR3 contains 10 residues. Germline V CDR1 and CDR2: MNHNS, SASEGT. V lost 10 bases and J lost 11, with 11 bases in between. CDR3: CATALRKLFF. The DNA of the CDR3 is TGTGCCACCGCGTTGAGGAAACTGTTTTTT.